Presented here are 27 T cell receptor beta chains from one specimen sequenced in a study of blood T cell repertoires in COVID-19. The repertoire was sequenced with immunoSEQ multiplex PCR; TCRdb's copy has only in-frame clones and lacks some. This sample carries some 170,000 clones, over 80% of them seen once, and the ten largest clones take approximately 1.4%. The material sequenced was peripheral blood. The receptor set was obtained from a woman between 50 and 59 years old with acute or convalescent COVID-19.

The CDR3 DNA sequence: TGTGCCAGCAGCTTGGCGTCCGGGGATACGCAGTATTTT. Translation gives CASSLASGDTQYF. The V gene is TRBV5-6, the J gene TRBJ2-3, with D unclear. Germline CDR1 and CDR2: SGHDT and YYEEEE. Trimming took off 0 bases at V and 6 bases at J, with 8 bases between the two ends. This CDR3 contains 13 residues.

The chain joins TRBV13 to TRBJ2-2; D ambiguous. The CDR3 is 12 residues long. The germline CDR1 and CDR2 sequences are PRHDT and FYEKMQ (reference sequence). V was clipped by 5 bases and J by 1 base, with 2 bases between them. CDR3 coding DNA: TGTGCCAGCAGCCTGAACACCGGGGAGCTGTTTTTT. This translates into CASSLNTGELFF.

As DNA, the CDR3 is TGTGCCAGCAGCCCCCGGGACAGGCCGAACACTGAAGCTTTCTTT. Its protein product is CASSPRDRPNTEAFF. The chain has TRBV9 and TRBJ1-1; 8 bases are shared with TRBD1. CDR1 SGDLS and CDR2 YYNGEE come from the germline V gene. The CDR3 length is 15 residues. V shed 4 bases, J shed 1 base, and the junction held 6 bases outside the gene matches.

A single count supports this clone. This sequence joins TRBV18 and TRBJ1-4; TRBD1 might be the D (6 bases). The V end was cut by 2 bases, the J end by 3 bases, with 10 bases between. Looked up from germline, CDR1 is KGHSH and CDR2 is LQKENI. The CDR3 covers 15 residues. The CDR3 DNA reads TGTGCCAGCTCACCAGGGGGCAGGTCTAATGAAAAACTGTTTTTT. It encodes CASSPGGRSNEKLFF.

The gene calls are TRBV30 and TRBJ2-5; 8 bases align to TRBD2. CDR3 length: 15 amino acids. The germline V gene has CDR1 GTSNPN and CDR2 SVGIG (reference sequence). J gave up 3 bases and V 0 bases, and 6 bases lay outside the gene matches. This CDR3 reads CAWSVQAGVEETQYF. CDR3 nucleotides: TGTGCCTGGAGTGTACAAGCGGGGGTGGAAGAGACCCAGTACTTC.

V and J are TRBV3-1 (or the pseudogene TRBV3-2) and TRBJ2-1; 11 nucleotides agree with TRBD2. The germline CDR1 and CDR2 sequences are LGHDT and YNNKEL (reference sequence). The length of the CDR3 is 18 residues. Trimming cost V 4 bases and J 2 bases; bases outside gene matches: 10. CDR3 sequence reads: CASSLPSRLAGTYNEQFF. The CDR3 bases are TGTGCCAGCAGCCTACCAAGTAGACTAGCGGGAACCTACAATGAGCAGTTCTTC.

J is TRBJ2-5 and V is TRBV9; 8 bases line up with TRBD2. Germline V lookup: CDR1 SGDLS, CDR2 YYNGEE. CDR3 length: 17 amino acids. With 0 bases clipped from V and 5 bases from J, the junction kept 12 bases outside the gene matches. CDR3 in amino acids: CASSVGLGVAGRETQYF. As DNA, the CDR3 is TGTGCCAGCAGCGTAGGCCTTGGGGTAGCGGGACGTGAGACCCAGTACTTC.

The V gene is TRBV10-1, the J gene TRBJ2-1; a weak D match, TRBD2 (6 bases). Per the germline V gene, CDR1 is WNHNN and CDR2 is SYGVQD (reference sequence). CDR3 length: 16 amino acids. V shed 1 base and J shed 4 bases, with 14 bases lying between them. This CDR3 is CASSELVTSGYNEQFF. The CDR3 DNA reads as TGCGCCAGCAGTGAGTTAGTGACTAGTGGGTACAATGAGCAGTTCTTC.

Worth noting for this clone: This sample includes further DNA sequences coding for the same CDR3. The chain recombines TRBV7-9 with TRBJ1-2, with 8 nucleotides matching TRBD1. Germline trimming cut 1 base from V and 6 bases from J; bases unmatched to any gene: 4. Germline V gene sequence: CDR1 SEHNR, CDR2 FQNEAQ (reference sequence). This CDR3 region has 14 residues. CDR3: CASSLDRGEDGYTF. For the CDR3, the DNA is TGTGCCAGCAGCTTAGACAGGGGGGAAGATGGCTACACCTTC.

The rearrangement joins TRBV5-1 to TRBJ2-7, with 10 bases fitting TRBD1. The germline V gene encodes CDR1 SGHRS and CDR2 YFSETQ. V trimming: 0 bases; J trimming: 6 bases; junction bases outside the gene matches: 0. The CDR3 spans 13 residues. CDR3 bases: TGCGCCAGCAGCTTGGGGACAGGGGGCGAGCAGTACTTC. Translating it yields CASSLGTGGEQYF.

J is TRBJ1-1 and V is TRBV19, with 8 bases identical to TRBD1. V lost 6 bases and J lost 1; bases outside the gene matches: 7. Germline-derived CDR1 and CDR2 are LNHDA and SQIVND (reference sequence). This CDR3 has 15 residues. Here the CDR3 DNA reads TGTGCCAGTAGAAGTAACGGACAGGGGAACACTGAAGCTTTCTTT. This translates into CASRSNGQGNTEAFF.

A note on this clone: Compared with germline, one end of the junction differs, possibly owing to a read error. The chain employs TRBV6-2 or TRBV6-3 and TRBJ2-7; 9 nucleotides align to TRBD1. The CDR3 spans 14 residues. CDR1 and CDR2 (germline): MNHEY, SVGEGT. As DNA, the CDR3 is TGTGCCAGCAGTCCCGGGACAGGGTCCTCCGAGCAGTACTTC. It encodes CASSPGTGSSEQYF.

This chain uses TRBV4-2 with TRBJ1-2, with D unresolved. CDR1 and CDR2 (germline): LGHNA, YNFKEQ. Trimming took 4 bases from V and 3 from J, leaving 9 bases between them. This CDR3 has 13 amino acids. The CDR3 here is CASSPDIDYGYTF. The CDR3 DNA reads as TGTGCCAGCAGCCCTGACATTGACTATGGCTACACCTTC.

The chain couples TRBV18 to TRBJ1-1, with 9 bases fitting TRBD1. Trimming cost V 6 bases and J 1 base; bases outside gene matches: 6. The germline V gene has CDR1 KGHSH and CDR2 LQKENI. CDR3 size: 15 residues. In DNA, the CDR3 is TGTGCCAGCTCGCTACCGGGACAGGGGAACACTGAAGCTTTCTTT. Encoded protein: CASSLPGQGNTEAFF.

The chain joins TRBV2 to TRBJ1-2; no reliable D call. Germline loops: CDR1 SNHLY, CDR2 FYNNEI. The CDR3 runs 10 residues. CDR3 region: CANWAFGYTF. The CDR3 DNA is TGTGCTAACTGGGCTTTTGGCTACACCTTC.

The J gene is TRBJ2-7, the V gene TRBV6-5, with 7 bases lining up with TRBD1. V gave up 6 bases and J gave up 4 bases; unmatched junction bases: 6. In germline, CDR1 is MNHEY, CDR2 SVGAGI. The CDR3 runs to 13 residues. The CDR3 DNA reads TGTGCCAGCAGGGAGACAGGGCGGTACGAGCAGTACTTC. It encodes CASRETGRYEQYF.

The chain links TRBV19 to TRBJ2-6, with a weak D call TRBD1 (5 bases). V lost 5 bases and J 0 bases, leaving 11 bases between the germline ends. The CDR3 sequence is 16 residues long. The germline CDR1 and CDR2 sequences are LNHDA and SQIVND (reference sequence). The CDR3 is CASSLGRDSGANVLTF. The CDR3 coding sequence is TGTGCCAGTAGTTTGGGCAGGGACTCTGGGGCCAACGTCCTGACTTTC.

The chain is built from TRBV6-5 and TRBJ2-5; D ambiguous. CDR1 is MNHEY and CDR2 is SVGAGI in the germline V gene. Trimming took off 6 bases at V and 1 base at J, with 9 bases between the two ends. This CDR3 has 13 residues. CDR3 sequence reads: CASRYSAQETQYF. The CDR3 DNA is TGTGCCAGCAGGTACAGCGCCCAAGAGACCCAGTACTTC.

In regard to this clone: The identical CDR3 is also encoded by other nucleotide sequences in the sample. The gene calls are TRBV3-1 (or the pseudogene TRBV3-2) and TRBJ1-2; D gene ambiguous. The CDR3 spans 12 residues. The ends were cut back, 3 bases at V and 7 bases at J, with 9 bases in the middle. Germline CDR1 is LGHDT and CDR2 is YNNKEL (reference sequence). CDR3 DNA sequence: TGTGCCAGCAGCCAGGAGAGAGGTGGCTACACCTTC. Translated: CASSQERGGYTF.

The count of this clone is one. V and J are TRBV4-3 and TRBJ1-2; 10 bases match TRBD1. This CDR3 contains 16 residues. CDR1 and CDR2 (germline): LGHNA, YSLEER. With V trimmed by 1 base and J by 5 bases, 7 bases remained unmatched. This chain's CDR3 is CASSQGGTGAGYGYTF. The DNA for the CDR3 is TGCGCCAGCAGCCAAGGAGGGACAGGGGCAGGGTATGGCTACACCTTC.

The V and J genes are TRBV7-6 and TRBJ1-3; perhaps TRBD1 as D (5 bases). The CDR3 is 15 residues long. Trimming took 5 bases from V and 8 from J, leaving 19 bases between them. Germline V gene lookup returns CDR1 SGHVS and CDR2 FNYEAQ. The CDR3 nucleotides are TGTGCCAGCAGCCGGGGACTGCCGAGTGTTTACACCATATATTTT. Amino acids: CASSRGLPSVYTIYF.

CDR3 region: CASSLGQGPYGYTF. CDR3 sequence (DNA): TGTGCCAGCAGCTTAGGGCAGGGGCCCTATGGCTACACCTTC. The chain is built from TRBV11-2 and TRBJ1-2; possible D gene TRBD1, 6 bases. V was pared by 1 base and J by 4 bases, with 10 bases between. Germline values: CDR1 SGHAT, CDR2 FQNNGV. This CDR3 is built from 14 residues. Using reference TRBV11-2 and TRBJ1-2 for the parts outside the CDR3, the full variable domain is EAGVAQSPRYKIIEKRQSVAFWCNPISGHATLYWYQQILGQGPKLLIQFQNNGVVDDSQLPKDRFSAERLKGVDSTLKIQPAKLEDSAVYLCASSLGQGPYGYTFGSGTRLTVV.

This clone showed up many times. The V and J genes are TRBV28 and TRBJ1-1, with TRBD1 matching 8 bases. Germline V gives CDR1 MDHEN, CDR2 SYDVKM. The CDR3 is 17 residues long. V was clipped by 3 bases and J by 0 bases; unmatched bases: 9. CDR3 region: CASSFGGTGYMNTEAFF. DNA for the CDR3: TGTGCCAGCAGTTTTGGGGGGACAGGCTACATGAACACTGAAGCTTTCTTT.

This clone was seen a single time. This chain links TRBV6-2 or TRBV6-3 with TRBJ1-1; 8 bases are shared with TRBD1. Germline lookup yields CDR1 MNHEY and CDR2 SVGEGT. Losses at the gene ends were 7 bases for V and 6 bases for J; bases not matched to a gene: 10. There are 14 residues in the CDR3. CDR3 sequence reads: CASTPRGRGPEAFF. CDR3 nucleotide sequence: TGTGCCAGCACCCCCAGGGGCAGGGGGCCTGAAGCTTTCTTT.

The count of this clone is one. The chain couples TRBV6-5 to TRBJ2-7, with a weak D call TRBD2 (6 bases). Germline CDR1 reads MNHEY; CDR2 reads SVGAGI. The length of the CDR3 is 14 residues. Trimming cost V 0 bases and J 3 bases, with 9 bases left between them. Written as DNA, the CDR3 is TGTGCCAGCAGTTACTCAGGACTACACTACGAGCAGTACTTC. It encodes CASSYSGLHYEQYF.

The chain uses TRBV7-2 and TRBJ2-3; D is perhaps TRBD2 (5 bases). V dropped 7 bases and J dropped 2 bases, with 16 bases sitting between them. This CDR3 has 15 residues. Germline V lookup: CDR1 SGHTA, CDR2 FQGNSA. The CDR3 loop is CASKFTGDSTDTQYF. As DNA, the CDR3 is TGTGCCAGCAAATTTACCGGGGATTCCACAGATACGCAGTATTTT.

The rearrangement links TRBV7-2 to TRBJ2-5; TRBD1 matches at 8 bases. From germline, CDR1 is SGHTA and CDR2 FQGNSA. The CDR3 is 15 residues long. Unmatched junction bases numbered 6, after V lost 6 bases and J lost 0 bases. The CDR3: CASRGRDRYQETQYF. The CDR3, as DNA: TGTGCCAGCAGGGGCCGGGACAGGTACCAAGAGACCCAGTACTTC.